The rows below give T cell receptor beta chains drawn from one sample of a study of cytomegalovirus exposure and HLA in healthy donors. Assay: immunoSEQ multiplex PCR; the TCRdb copy retains only in-frame clones and omits some. The repertoire includes 150,000 to 200,000 clones, roughly four fifths of them detected once, and approximately 2% sits in the top ten. Sequenced: PBMCs. The receptors stem from a woman in her late teens or twenties in good health and CMV-seronegative. Both conserved end residues are part of each CDR3. A D gene is named only where the DNA matches it firmly. A row's size may be missing; if present it is once, few, many or a size class.

size: NA
D: NA
J: TRBJ1-1
V: TRBV7-9
DNA: TGTTCCAGCAGCTTACTCCCGGGACTTCGGGTGAACACTGAAGCTTTCTTT
CDR3: CSSSLLPGLRVNTEAFF

size: once
D: TRBD1
J: TRBJ2-7
V: TRBV5-1
DNA: TGCGCCAGCAGCGACCGGGACAGCTACGAGCAGTACTTC
CDR3: CASSDRDSYEQYF

size: NA
D: TRBD1
J: TRBJ2-7
V: TRBV5-5
DNA: TGTGCCAGCAGCTTAGGGGGCAGCGAGCAGTACTTC
CDR3: CASSLGGSEQYF

size: NA
D: TRBD1
J: TRBJ1-1
V: TRBV27
DNA: TGTGCCAGCAGTTTGGAAATGGGGACAGTTAACTTTGAAGCTTTCTTT
CDR3: CASSLEMGTVNFEAFF

size: NA
D: NA
J: TRBJ2-3
V: TRBV28
DNA: TGTGCCAGCAGTTCGAGACCCTACAGGGAAGATACGCAGTATTTT
CDR3: CASSSRPYREDTQYF

size: NA
D: TRBD1
J: TRBJ1-5
V: TRBV7-9
DNA: TGTGCCAGCAGCTTACTAGGGGGCGGAGAGCCCCAGCATTTT
CDR3: CASSLLGGGEPQHF

size: NA
D: NA
J: TRBJ2-5
V: TRBV7-9
DNA: TGTGCCAGCAGCTTGGCGGTCCAAGAGACCCAGTACTTC
CDR3: CASSLAVQETQYF

size: NA
D: TRBD1
J: TRBJ1-4
V: TRBV28
DNA: TGTGCCAGCAGTTTATCGAACAGGGGCCGGGAAAAACTGTTTTTT
CDR3: CASSLSNRGREKLFF

size: NA
D: TRBD1
J: TRBJ1-1
V: TRBV19
DNA: TGTGCCAGTAGTATAGCGACAGGGGTGAACACTGAAGCTTTCTTT
CDR3: CASSIATGVNTEAFF

size: NA
D: NA
J: TRBJ1-1
V: TRBV6-5
DNA: TGTGCCAGCAGTCTCAGGGAGAACACTGAAGCTTTCTTT
CDR3: CASSLRENTEAFF

size: NA
D: TRBD2
J: TRBJ2-5
V: TRBV6-1
DNA: TGTGCCAGCAGTGTAGCGGGAGGGAGTAAAGAGACCCAGTACTTC
CDR3: CASSVAGGSKETQYF

size: NA
D: TRBD1
J: TRBJ1-1
V: TRBV4-1
DNA: TGCGCCAGCAGCCAAGGGGACAGGGGGTCGCGGGTGGGAGCTTTCTTT
CDR3: CASSQGDRGSRVGAFF

size: NA
D: NA
J: TRBJ2-2
V: TRBV7-8
DNA: TGTGCCAGCAGCTTAGGTGGGGCCAACACCGGGGAGCTGTTTTTT
CDR3: CASSLGGANTGELFF

size: once
D: NA
J: TRBJ1-4
V: TRBV7-9
DNA: TGTTCCAGCAGCGGGAGGACGTCAACTAATGAAAAACTGTTTTTT
CDR3: CSSSGRTSTNEKLFF

size: NA
D: NA
J: TRBJ1-1
V: TRBV6-5
DNA: TGTGCCAGCAGAGAGGGACACAGAAACACTGAAGCTTTCTTT
CDR3: CASREGHRNTEAFF

size: NA
D: NA
J: TRBJ1-2
V: TRBV7-9
DNA: TGTGCCAGCAGCTTAGAGAGGTTCGGAGGCTACACCTTC
CDR3: CASSLERFGGYTF

size: NA
D: NA
J: TRBJ2-7
V: TRBV7-9
DNA: TGTGCCAGCAGCTTAACCGGCTACGAGCAGTACTTC
CDR3: CASSLTGYEQYF

size: NA
D: NA
J: TRBJ1-5
V: TRBV6-1
DNA: TGTGCCAGCCGGGAAGGGGGGCAGGGGAGCAATCAGCCCCAGCATTTT
CDR3: CASREGGQGSNQPQHF

size: few
D: NA
J: TRBJ1-2
V: TRBV27
DNA: TGTGCCAGCAGTTTTAAGGGAAACAGGGTGGGTGTCTATGGCTACACCTTC
CDR3: CASSFKGNRVGVYGYTF

size: NA
D: NA
J: TRBJ2-5
V: TRBV5-6
DNA: TGTGCCAGCAGCTTAAGAGGGGGCAGCGGGGGAGGAGAGACCCAGTACTTC
CDR3: CASSLRGGSGGGETQYF

size: NA
D: NA
J: TRBJ1-6
V: TRBV5-1
DNA: TGCGCCAGCAGTTCGGAGGCGGGAAATTCACCCCTCCACTTT
CDR3: CASSSEAGNSPLHF

size: once
D: NA
J: TRBJ2-1
V: TRBV7-6
DNA: TGTGCCAGCAGATTCCGCCCGGGACTTGAGACAAGTGAGCAGTTCTTC
CDR3: CASRFRPGLETSEQFF

size: NA
D: NA
J: TRBJ2-1
V: TRBV18
DNA: TGTGCCAGCTCACCCTTCGAAGGGGTTATGAACGAGCAGTTCTTC
CDR3: CASSPFEGVMNEQFF

size: NA
D: TRBD1
J: TRBJ1-5
V: TRBV10-1
DNA: TGCGCCAGCAGTCCTCAGGGGGATCAGCCCCAGCATTTT
CDR3: CASSPQGDQPQHF

size: once
D: NA
J: TRBJ2-1
V: TRBV11-2
DNA: TGTGCCAGCAGCTTATGGGGTAGCGGTTACAATGAGCAGTTCTTC
CDR3: CASSLWGSGYNEQFF

size: once
D: TRBD1
J: TRBJ1-1
V: TRBV5-4
DNA: TGTGCCAGCGGGAAGACAGGGGTCAACACTGAAGCTTTCTTT
CDR3: CASGKTGVNTEAFF

size: few
D: NA
J: TRBJ1-1
V: TRBV5-4
DNA: TGTGCCAGCAGCTTCGGGGGAACTGAAGCTTTCTTT
CDR3: CASSFGGTEAFF

size: NA
D: TRBD1
J: TRBJ1-5
V: TRBV6-1
DNA: TGTGCCAGCAGGAGACAGGGTGGCAATCAGCCCCAGCATTTT
CDR3: CASRRQGGNQPQHF

size: NA
D: TRBD2
J: TRBJ2-7
V: TRBV5-1
DNA: TGCGCCAGCAGCGCCTTGGGACTAGCGGGGTCCTACGAGCAGTACTTC
CDR3: CASSALGLAGSYEQYF

size: once
D: NA
J: TRBJ2-1
V: TRBV18
DNA: TGTGCCAGCTCACTCCAGAGCACAGCGGGAAGGGGGGACAATGAGCAGTTCTTC
CDR3: CASSLQSTAGRGDNEQFF

size: NA
D: NA
J: TRBJ1-4
V: TRBV5-1
DNA: TGCGCCAGGATCCAAGGGACTGCAACTAATGAAAAACTGTTTTTT
CDR3: CARIQGTATNEKLFF

size: NA
D: NA
J: TRBJ2-1
V: TRBV5-1
DNA: TGCGCCAGCCGAGGGATATTCAAGTACAATGAGCAGTTCTTC
CDR3: CASRGIFKYNEQFF

size: NA
D: TRBD1
J: TRBJ1-2
V: TRBV6-1
DNA: TGTGCCAGCAGTGGGGGCCAGGGGGTGAAGACCTATGGCTACACCTTC
CDR3: CASSGGQGVKTYGYTF

size: once
D: TRBD1
J: TRBJ2-1
V: TRBV6-1
DNA: TGTGCCAGCAGTGGACAGGGGGCGCCGAACAATGAGCAGTTCTTC
CDR3: CASSGQGAPNNEQFF

size: NA
D: TRBD1
J: TRBJ2-7
V: TRBV7-9
DNA: TGTGCCAGCAGCGGGGACAGGGACGAGCAGTACTTC
CDR3: CASSGDRDEQYF

size: NA
D: NA
J: TRBJ1-4
V: TRBV5-6
DNA: TGTGCCAGCAGCCTTACGGGAGCGGCTAATGAAAAACTGTTTTTT
CDR3: CASSLTGAANEKLFF

size: once
D: TRBD1
J: TRBJ2-7
V: TRBV29-1
DNA: TGCAGCGTTGGTGGACAGGCGAGAAATGCCTACGAGCAGTACTTC
CDR3: CSVGGQARNAYEQYF

size: NA
D: NA
J: TRBJ2-5
V: TRBV11-2
DNA: TGTGCCAGCAGCTTAATAGAAAGGAGCGAGACCCAGTACTTC
CDR3: CASSLIERSETQYF

size: NA
D: TRBD2
J: TRBJ2-3
V: TRBV6-1
DNA: TGTGCCAGCAGTGAATTGGGGGGGGGCACAGATACGCAGTATTTT
CDR3: CASSELGGGTDTQYF

size: NA
D: TRBD1
J: TRBJ2-3
V: TRBV7-2
DNA: TGTGCCAGCAGCTTAGGACAGGGGGCGCATACGCAGTATTTT
CDR3: CASSLGQGAHTQYF

size: NA
D: TRBD1
J: TRBJ1-5
V: TRBV30
DNA: TGTGCCTGTACGGGGACAGGGCGGAATCAGCCCCAGCATTTT
CDR3: CACTGTGRNQPQHF

size: once
D: NA
J: TRBJ2-5
V: TRBV18
DNA: TGTGCCAGCTCACCAGGGAGCCAAGAGACCCAGTACTTC
CDR3: CASSPGSQETQYF

size: NA
D: TRBD2
J: TRBJ2-7
V: TRBV7-2
DNA: TGCGCCAGCAGCTTAGCAGAGGGAGGGTACGAGCAGTACTTC
CDR3: CASSLAEGGYEQYF

size: NA
D: NA
J: TRBJ1-1
V: TRBV4-1
DNA: TGCGCCAGCAGCCAAGTTTGGCCGCAAAACACTGAAGCTTTCTTT
CDR3: CASSQVWPQNTEAFF

size: NA
D: TRBD1
J: TRBJ1-4
V: TRBV30
DNA: TGTGCCTGGAGTGTAGCAGGGGGCAGTGAAAAACTGTTTTTT
CDR3: CAWSVAGGSEKLFF

size: NA
D: TRBD1
J: TRBJ2-7
V: TRBV19
DNA: TGTGCCAGTAGTATTCCGGGACAGCTACTTTACGAGCAGTACTTC
CDR3: CASSIPGQLLYEQYF

size: NA
D: NA
J: TRBJ1-5
V: TRBV28
DNA: TGTGCCAGCAGTTTAACTCGGAGTGGTCGGCAGCCCCAGCATTTT
CDR3: CASSLTRSGRQPQHF

size: NA
D: NA
J: TRBJ1-2
V: TRBV2
DNA: TGTGCCAGCAGTGACTCCCGGAGAAGCGGGAGGCCTGGCTACACCTTC
CDR3: CASSDSRRSGRPGYTF

size: NA
D: NA
J: TRBJ2-7
V: TRBV5-4
DNA: TGTGCCAGCAGCTTGGGAGGGAGACCCTACGAGCAGTACTTC
CDR3: CASSLGGRPYEQYF

size: NA
D: TRBD2
J: TRBJ2-1
V: TRBV9
DNA: TGTGCCAGCAGCCCCCCAGCGGGAGGGCCTTATGAGCAGTTCTTC
CDR3: CASSPPAGGPYEQFF

size: NA
D: TRBD1
J: TRBJ2-1
V: TRBV5-4
DNA: TGTGCCAGCAGCTCCCTGGGACAGGGACCCTACAATGAGCAGTTCTTC
CDR3: CASSSLGQGPYNEQFF

size: NA
D: TRBD1
J: TRBJ1-2
V: TRBV28
DNA: TGTGCCAGCAGTGAACCGGGGGACAGGGGTTCGGTCGGCTACACCTTC
CDR3: CASSEPGDRGSVGYTF

size: NA
D: TRBD2
J: TRBJ2-7
V: TRBV6-1
DNA: TGTGCCAGCAGTGGCCCGGGGGGTTTAAGAGCCGGCGAGCAGTACTTC
CDR3: CASSGPGGLRAGEQYF